This entry concerns a single T cell receptor (beta chain). The sample originates from a study of blood T cells in healthy people across ages. The authors ran a second PCR of about 6 to 12 cycles using a sample-barcoded 5' primer and a J-beta primer mix. TCRdb called the 5' RACE reads again in MiXCR, with one record for every CDR3 protein. The table has 1 million or so distinct CDR3 sequences, approximately 25% seen once. The CDR3 extends over 13 amino acids. V lost 6 bases to trimming and J lost 12 bases, with 20 bases between them. Germline CDR1 SGHDN, CDR2 FVKESK. The same data also went into a second study, on T cells of mothers and their children.

This clonotype was sampled from a girl aged 2 to 9 in good health. Sample: blood. The V call is TRBV14, the J call TRBJ1-1; D remains unclear. CDR3 coding DNA: TGTGCCAGCAGTTCCTTTTCACAGCTGACAACTTTCTTT. Translating it yields CASSSFSQLTTFF.